The 15 T cell receptor beta chains below were found in one sample sequenced in a study of T and B cells in COVID-19 patients. Blood genomic DNA input for TRB amplification was about 240-550 ng. Multiplex PCR with BIOMED2 TRB-A/B primer pools amplified TRB rearrangements. TCRdb reprocessed the multiplex PCR reads via MiXCR and lists one record per CDR3 protein. Altogether 15,000 to 20,000 distinct CDR3 sequences are present, 35% to 40% being singletons, with the ten largest covering 16%. Sequences were obtained from blood. These receptors all come from a human donor with active COVID-19.

This clonotype has a handful of counts. CDR3 sequence: CASHFKWGNTEAFF. The CDR3 DNA sequence: TGTGCCAGTCACTTTAAGTGGGGGAACACTGAAGCTTTCTTT. The rearrangement joins TRBV19 to TRBJ1-1; D is unclear. Looked up from germline, CDR1 is LNHDA and CDR2 is SQIVND (reference sequence). The CDR3 spans 14 residues. The germline V and J ends were trimmed by 8 bases and 1 base, with 14 bases remaining between them.

The V and J genes are TRBV19 and TRBJ2-5; 9 nucleotides line up with TRBD1. The V gene end was trimmed by 6 bases and the J gene end by 2 bases; junction bases not matched to a gene: 13. CDR1 is LNHDA, CDR2 SQIVND, per germline (reference sequence). The CDR3 spans 17 residues. CDR3 sequence reads: CASRMGFRDRAQETQYF. The DNA of the CDR3 is TGTGCCAGTAGAATGGGGTTCCGGGACAGGGCACAAGAGACCCAGTACTTC.

The chain links TRBV5-4 to TRBJ1-4, with unresolved D. V shed 2 bases and J shed 3 bases, with 14 bases lying between them. The CDR3 has 16 residues. Looked up from germline, CDR1 is SGHNT and CDR2 is YYREEE (reference sequence). In DNA, the CDR3 is TGTGCCAGCAGCTTCCAACGACAACTTCCTAATGAAAAACTGTTTTTT. It translates to CASSFQRQLPNEKLFF. The whole variable domain, remainder taken from reference TRBV5-4 and TRBJ1-4, is ETGVTQSPTHLIKTRGQQVTLRCSSQSGHNTVSWYQQALGQGPQFIFQYYREEENGRGNFPPRFSGLQFPNYSSELNVNALELDDSALYLCASSFQRQLPNEKLFFGSGTQLSVL.

The chain carries TRBV19 and TRBJ2-3, with 9 bases fitting TRBD1. V shed 5 bases and J 1 base; nucleotides not matched to a gene: 4. Germline loops: CDR1 LNHDA, CDR2 SQIVND (reference sequence). This CDR3 has 15 amino acids. This CDR3 is CASSRQGVGTDTQYF. The CDR3 DNA is TGTGCCAGTAGTCGACAGGGGGTGGGCACAGATACGCAGTATTTT.

The chain uses TRBV12-3 or TRBV12-4 and TRBJ2-2; 8 bases are a match to TRBD2. The CDR3 has 15 residues. V was pared by 6 bases and J by 1 base, with 4 bases of the junction left unmatched. The CDR3 DNA reads as TGTGCCAGCAGAAGCGGGACTAGGAACACCGGGGAGCTGTTTTTT. This codes for CASRSGTRNTGELFF.

CDR3 loop: CASSSLAGLEQYF. In DNA, the CDR3 is TGTGCCAGCAGCTCACTAGCGGGGCTCGAGCAGTACTTC. This chain uses TRBV5-6 with TRBJ2-7, with TRBD2 identical over 10 bases. In germline, CDR1 is SGHDT, CDR2 YYEEEE. V lost 3 bases to trimming and J lost 6 bases; unmatched junction nucleotides: 3. The CDR3 is 13 residues long.

The V call is TRBV5-6, the J call TRBJ1-1, with D unclear. Germline lookup yields CDR1 SGHDT and CDR2 YYEEEE. V was clipped by 2 bases and J by 1 base, with 9 bases between them. The CDR3 extends over 14 amino acids. DNA for the CDR3: TGTGCCAGCAGCTTCCCCCTAGGGAACACTGAAGCTTTCTTT. Encoded protein: CASSFPLGNTEAFF.

CDR3 DNA: TGTGCCAGCAGTGACCAGGGCGGGGGGGGCACAGATACGCAGTATTTT. It encodes CASSDQGGGGTDTQYF. The chain uses TRBV6-4 and TRBJ2-3, with 9 bases matching TRBD2. Unmatched junction bases numbered 4, after V lost 2 bases and J lost 1 base. Germline CDR1 reads MRHNA; CDR2 reads SNTAGT. The CDR3 covers 16 residues.

V usage is TRBV18 and J usage is TRBJ1-2; 7 nucleotides match TRBD1. The CDR3 consists of 13 residues. V was pared by 2 bases and J by 8 bases, with 5 bases of the junction left unmatched. Per the germline V gene, CDR1 is KGHSH and CDR2 is LQKENI. The CDR3 sequence is CASSPTGTEGYTF. In DNA form, the CDR3 reads TGTGCCAGCTCACCAACCGGGACAGAGGGCTACACCTTC.

J is TRBJ1-4 and V is TRBV11-1; 9 positions agree with TRBD1. The length of the CDR3 is 15 residues. Germline-derived CDR1 and CDR2 are SGHAT and FQDESV (reference sequence). V shed 1 base, J shed 7 bases, and the junction held 4 bases outside the gene matches. As DNA, the CDR3 is TGTGCCAGCAGCTTAGGACAGGGGGTCGGTGAAAAACTGTTTTTT. Translated: CASSLGQGVGEKLFF.

The rearrangement uses TRBV6-1 and TRBJ2-7; 11 bases agree with TRBD2. Germline lookup yields CDR1 MNHNS and CDR2 SASEGT. V trimming: 6 bases; J trimming: 4 bases; junction bases outside the gene matches: 11. The CDR3 totals 16 residues. In DNA, the CDR3 is TGTGCCAGCAGGGGTCGAGGTGGGACTAGCGGTTACGAGCAGTACTTC. Translation: CASRGRGGTSGYEQYF.

This clonotype showed up just a few times. The CDR3 here is CAISEPLGRNSNQPQHF. The CDR3 DNA follows: TGTGCCATCAGTGAGCCGCTGGGACGTAATAGCAATCAGCCCCAGCATTTT. This chain uses TRBV10-3 with TRBJ1-5, with a weak D call TRBD1 (5 bases). CDR3 length equals 17 residues. The V and J ends lost 2 bases and 0 bases respectively, with 14 bases between them. CDR1 is ENHRY, CDR2 SYGVKD, per germline.

This clonotype is judged medium-sized. The rearrangement links TRBV29-1 to TRBJ2-1; D is perhaps TRBD1 (5 bases). CDR1 SQVTM and CDR2 ANQGSEA come from the germline V gene. The CDR3 length is 12 residues. V was cut by 7 bases and J by 4 bases, with 11 bases left in between. The CDR3: CSAVTVYNEQFF. Here the CDR3 DNA reads TGCAGCGCTGTGACAGTGTACAATGAGCAGTTCTTC.

For the CDR3, the DNA is TGTGCCAGCAGTGATGCAGGGTTAAGGAGGGCCCAGCATTTT. It specifies CASSDAGLRRAQHF. This rearrangement joins TRBV27 to TRBJ1-5; D possibly corresponds to TRBD1 (5 bases). Looked up from germline, CDR1 is MNHEY and CDR2 is SMNVEV (reference sequence). The CDR3 has 14 amino acids. Deletions cut 5 bases from V and 11 bases from J, with 19 bases between.

V and J are TRBV20-1 and TRBJ2-3; D is unresolved. Per germline, CDR1 DFQATT and CDR2 SNEGSKA (reference sequence). The CDR3 contains 15 residues. V was shortened by 1 base and J by 1 base, with 12 bases between the two germline ends. The DNA for the CDR3 is TGCAGTGCTAGAGTGGCTAGTCAGGGCACAGATACGCAGTATTTT. It yields the protein CSARVASQGTDTQYF.